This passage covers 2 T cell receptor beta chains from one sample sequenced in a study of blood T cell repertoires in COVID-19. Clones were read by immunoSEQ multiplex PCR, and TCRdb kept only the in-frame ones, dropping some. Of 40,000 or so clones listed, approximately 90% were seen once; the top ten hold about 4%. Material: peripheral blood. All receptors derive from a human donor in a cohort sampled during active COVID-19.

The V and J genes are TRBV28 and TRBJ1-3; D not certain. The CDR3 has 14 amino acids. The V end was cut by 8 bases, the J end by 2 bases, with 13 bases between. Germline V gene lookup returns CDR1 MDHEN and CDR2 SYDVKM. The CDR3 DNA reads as TGTGCCAGCTCCCACGCGGAGGCTGGAAACACCATATATTTT. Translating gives CASSHAEAGNTIYF.

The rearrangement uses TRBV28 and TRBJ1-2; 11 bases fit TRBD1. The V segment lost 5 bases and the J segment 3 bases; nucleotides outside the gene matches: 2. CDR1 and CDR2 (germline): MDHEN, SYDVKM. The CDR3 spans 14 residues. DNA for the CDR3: TGTGCCAGCAGTCGGACAGGGGGCGACTATGGCTACACCTTC. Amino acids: CASSRTGGDYGYTF.